This TCR beta chain was observed in a study of blood T cell repertoires in COVID-19. TCRdb's copy holds only in-frame clones and misses some; the assay was immunoSEQ multiplex PCR. The sample shows tens of thousands of clones, around 83% of them seen only once. Looked up from germline, CDR1 is SEHNR and CDR2 is FQNEAQ (reference sequence). V was shortened by 5 bases and J by 5 bases, with 13 bases between the two germline ends. This CDR3 has 13 amino acids. The clonotype comes from a man aged 60 to 75 with active or convalescent COVID-19. The genes are TRBV7-9 and TRBJ2-7; D gene unclear. The sequenced material came from peripheral blood. CDR3 in DNA: TGTGCCAGCAGCGCATACGCGGCCCACGAGCAGTACGTC. It translates to CASSAYAAHEQYV.